This TCR beta chain was captured in a study of immune characterization of retroperitoneal liposarcoma. A single record per CDR3 protein comes from TCRdb applying MiXCR to the PCR reads. The table includes several thousand distinct CDR3 sequences, 30% detected once. Sample share makes this clonotype medium-sized. This clonotype was obtained from a male donor with retroperitoneal liposarcoma. Sequenced material: blood.

CDR3 sequence (DNA): TGTGCCAGCAGCTTGGGACTAGCCCTAGGGGCCGGGGAGCTGTTTTTT. It is translated as CASSLGLALGAGELFF. The gene calls are TRBV7-2 and TRBJ2-2; 9 bases map to TRBD2. The CDR3 extends over 16 amino acids. Germline V lookup: CDR1 SGHTA, CDR2 FQGNSA. Unmatched junction bases numbered 8, after V lost 3 bases and J lost 6 bases.